What follows are 13 T cell receptor beta chains derived from one specimen sequenced in a study of cytomegalovirus exposure and HLA in healthy donors. Primers included in the PCR were 60 Vbeta and 13 Jbeta primers. Assay used: immunoSEQ multiplex PCR; TCRdb lists only in-frame clones, some missing. This table has tens of thousands of clones, just under 80% appearing once. The sample comprised PBMCs. The source is a man aged 25-45 years in good health and CMV-seronegative.

This clone was recorded a few times. J is TRBJ2-7 and V is TRBV6-1, with 8 bases aligning to TRBD1. The CDR3 sequence is 15 residues long. Germline CDR1 MNHNS, CDR2 SASEGT. V lost 4 bases to trimming and J lost 4 bases; unmatched junction nucleotides: 9. The CDR3 DNA is TGTGCCAGCAGTGGCCGACGGACAGGGCGGTACGAGCAGTACTTC. Encoded protein: CASSGRRTGRYEQYF.

On this clone itself: Germline is not matched at one junction end, which may reflect a read error. Other DNA sequences in this sample translate to the same CDR3. The chain combines TRBV27 with TRBJ2-2; 8 bases agree with TRBD1. This CDR3 has 15 amino acids. Looked up from germline, CDR1 is MNHEY and CDR2 is SMNVEV (reference sequence). The DNA for the CDR3 is TGCGCCAGCACCAAAGGACAGGGAGTTCCCGGGGAGCTGTTTTTT. Translating gives CASTKGQGVPGELFF.

This sequence joins TRBV7-3 and TRBJ2-3; TRBD2 matches 7 bases. CDR1 is SGHTA, CDR2 FQGTGA, per germline. The J segment lost 6 bases and the V segment lost 5 bases, leaving 8 bases of the junction unmatched. CDR3 length: 14 residues. The CDR3 protein is CASSPSGVGDTQYF. The CDR3 nucleotides are TGTGCCAGCAGCCCGAGCGGGGTGGGTGATACGCAGTATTTT.

This clone turned up a few times. This chain uses TRBV5-1 with TRBJ1-2, with D unclear. Trimming left V 0 bases short and J 3 bases short, with 9 bases between. CDR3 length equals 14 residues. Per the germline V gene, CDR1 is SGHRS and CDR2 is YFSETQ. The CDR3 spells CASSLVQSYYGYTF. CDR3 coding DNA: TGCGCCAGCAGCTTGGTTCAGTCGTACTATGGCTACACCTTC.

The chain joins TRBV5-1 to TRBJ2-5; D is unclear. With 8 bases removed from V and 4 bases from J, the gap between germline ends came to 18 bases. In germline, CDR1 is SGHRS, CDR2 YFSETQ. CDR3 length: 14 residues. The chain's CDR3 is CASGPGSIGETQYF. As DNA, the CDR3 is TGCGCCAGTGGTCCGGGTAGCATCGGAGAGACCCAGTACTTC.

CDR3 in DNA: TGTGCCAGCAGCTTTAGAGGGTTCGGGGCCAACGTCCTGACTTTC. Protein product: CASSFRGFGANVLTF. The V gene is TRBV13, the J gene TRBJ2-6; maybe TRBD2 (5 bases). This CDR3 contains 15 residues. The germline V gene has CDR1 PRHDT and CDR2 FYEKMQ (reference sequence). The V end was cut by 3 bases, the J end by 4 bases, with 10 bases between.

The genes are TRBV5-1 and TRBJ2-3, with 7 bases aligning to TRBD2. From germline, CDR1 is SGHRS and CDR2 YFSETQ. The CDR3 runs to 14 residues. J lost 5 bases, V lost 2 bases, and 5 bases had no gene match. The CDR3 region is CASSFTSGGDTQYF. In nucleotides, the CDR3 is TGCGCCAGCAGCTTCACATCGGGAGGAGATACGCAGTATTTT.

The chain uses TRBV30 and TRBJ2-1; no clear D. Germline lookup yields CDR1 GTSNPN and CDR2 SVGIG (reference sequence). Trimming left V 3 bases short and J 0 bases short, with 9 bases between. The CDR3 sequence is 14 residues long. The CDR3 is CAWRALSSYNEQFF. In DNA, the CDR3 is TGTGCCTGGAGAGCTTTAAGCTCCTACAATGAGCAGTTCTTC.

V gene TRBV9 combines with J gene TRBJ2-7, with 7 bases fitting TRBD2. This CDR3 is 16 amino acids long. The germline V gene encodes CDR1 SGDLS and CDR2 YYNGEE. V trimming: 0 bases; J trimming: 3 bases; junction bases outside the gene matches: 9. CDR3 DNA: TGTGCCAGCAGCGTAGCTTCGACTAGCTCCCTCTACGAGCAGTACTTC. Its translation is CASSVASTSSLYEQYF.

This chain links TRBV2 with TRBJ1-5; D not certain. Germline V gene data show CDR1 as SNHLY and CDR2 as FYNNEI. This CDR3 is 13 amino acids long. V lost 2 bases and J lost 7, with 9 bases in between. The CDR3 is CASSENGRQPQHF. The DNA of the CDR3 is TGTGCCAGCAGTGAAAATGGCAGGCAGCCCCAGCATTTT.

The chain uses TRBV11-2 and TRBJ2-7; perhaps TRBD1 as D (6 bases). V shed 8 bases and J shed 0 bases, with 17 bases lying between them. CDR3 length: 15 amino acids. Germline CDR1 and CDR2: SGHAT and FQNNGV. The CDR3 spells CASSPPGAASYEQYF. Written as DNA, the CDR3 is TGTGCCAGCTCCCCCCCAGGGGCCGCCTCCTACGAGCAGTACTTC. Filled out from reference TRBV11-2 and TRBJ2-7, the complete variable domain reads EAGVAQSPRYKIIEKRQSVAFWCNPISGHATLYWYQQILGQGPKLLIQFQNNGVVDDSQLPKDRFSAERLKGVDSTLKIQPAKLEDSAVYLCASSPPGAASYEQYFGPGTRLTVT.

In DNA form, the CDR3 reads TGTGCCAGCAGCGTAGACGGACAGGCTTATCAGCCCCAGCATTTT. Its translation is CASSVDGQAYQPQHF. V is TRBV9 and J is TRBJ1-5, with 7 bases identical to TRBD1. Germline lookup yields CDR1 SGDLS and CDR2 YYNGEE. J was trimmed by 5 bases and V by 0 bases; bases with no gene match: 5. The CDR3 is made up of 15 amino acids.

The V and J genes are TRBV19 and TRBJ1-6, with a possible D match to TRBD1 (6 bases). This CDR3 is 15 amino acids long. Germline CDR1 is LNHDA and CDR2 is SQIVND (reference sequence). V lost 8 bases and J 1 base, leaving 12 bases between the germline ends. This chain's CDR3 is CASAQGWSYNSPLHF. For the CDR3, the DNA is TGTGCCAGTGCTCAGGGGTGGTCCTATAATTCACCCCTCCACTTT.